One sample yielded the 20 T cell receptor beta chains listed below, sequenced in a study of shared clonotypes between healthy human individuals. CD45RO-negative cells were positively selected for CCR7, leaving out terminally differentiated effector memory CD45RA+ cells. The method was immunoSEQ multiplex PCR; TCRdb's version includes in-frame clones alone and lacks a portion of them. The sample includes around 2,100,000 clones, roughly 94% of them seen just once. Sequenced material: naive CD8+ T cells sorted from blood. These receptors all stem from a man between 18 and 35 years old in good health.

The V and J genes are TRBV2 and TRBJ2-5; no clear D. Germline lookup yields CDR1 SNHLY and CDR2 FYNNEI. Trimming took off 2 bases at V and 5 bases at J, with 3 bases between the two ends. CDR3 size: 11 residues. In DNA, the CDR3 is TGTGCCAGCAGTGAATGGGAGACCCAGTACTTC. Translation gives CASSEWETQYF.

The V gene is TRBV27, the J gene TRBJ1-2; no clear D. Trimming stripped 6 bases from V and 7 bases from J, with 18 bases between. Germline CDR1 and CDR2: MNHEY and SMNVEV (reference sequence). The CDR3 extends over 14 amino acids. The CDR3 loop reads CASREGVLIGGYTF. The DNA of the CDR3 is TGTGCCAGCAGGGAGGGAGTTTTAATTGGTGGCTACACCTTC.

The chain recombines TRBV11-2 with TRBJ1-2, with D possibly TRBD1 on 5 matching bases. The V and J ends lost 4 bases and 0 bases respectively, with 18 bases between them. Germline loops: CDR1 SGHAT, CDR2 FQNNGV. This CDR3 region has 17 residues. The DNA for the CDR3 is TGTGCCAGCAGCTCCCCAGGATTGGGGGTGACTAACTATGGCTACACCTTC. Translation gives CASSSPGLGVTNYGYTF. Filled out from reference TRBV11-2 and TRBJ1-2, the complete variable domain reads EAGVAQSPRYKIIEKRQSVAFWCNPISGHATLYWYQQILGQGPKLLIQFQNNGVVDDSQLPKDRFSAERLKGVDSTLKIQPAKLEDSAVYLCASSSPGLGVTNYGYTFGSGTRLTVV.

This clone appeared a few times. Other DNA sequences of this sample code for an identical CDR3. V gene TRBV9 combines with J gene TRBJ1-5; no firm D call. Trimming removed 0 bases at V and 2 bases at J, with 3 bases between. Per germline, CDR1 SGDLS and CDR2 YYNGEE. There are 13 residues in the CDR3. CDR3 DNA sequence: TGTGCCAGCAGCGTAGATGGCAATCAGCCCCAGCATTTT. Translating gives CASSVDGNQPQHF. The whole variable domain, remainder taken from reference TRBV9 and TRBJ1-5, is DSGVTQTPKHLITATGQRVTLRCSPRSGDLSVYWYQQSLDQGLQFLIQYYNGEERAKGNILERFSAQQFPDLHSELNLSSLELGDSALYFCASSVDGNQPQHFGDGTRLSIL.

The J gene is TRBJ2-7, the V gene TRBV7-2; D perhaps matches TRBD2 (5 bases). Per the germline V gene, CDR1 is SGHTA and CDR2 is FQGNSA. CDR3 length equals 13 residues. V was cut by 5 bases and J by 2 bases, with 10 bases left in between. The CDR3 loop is CASSRGSTYEQYF. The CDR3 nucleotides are TGTGCCAGCAGCCGGGGATCAACCTACGAGCAGTACTTC.

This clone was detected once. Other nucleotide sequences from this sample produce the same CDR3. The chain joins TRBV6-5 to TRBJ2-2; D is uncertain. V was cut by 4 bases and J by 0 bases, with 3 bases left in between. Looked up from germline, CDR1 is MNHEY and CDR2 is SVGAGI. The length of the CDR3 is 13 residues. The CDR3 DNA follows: TGTGCCAGCAGTTCCGCGAACACCGGGGAGCTGTTTTTT. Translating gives CASSSANTGELFF.

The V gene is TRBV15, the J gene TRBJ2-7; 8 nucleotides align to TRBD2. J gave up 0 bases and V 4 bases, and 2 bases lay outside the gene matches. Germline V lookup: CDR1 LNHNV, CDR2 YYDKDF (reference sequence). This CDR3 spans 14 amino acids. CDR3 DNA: TGTGCCACCAGCACGGGAGGGGACTCCTACGAGCAGTACTTC. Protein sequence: CATSTGGDSYEQYF. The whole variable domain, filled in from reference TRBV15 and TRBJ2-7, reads DAMVIQNPRYQVTQFGKPVTLSCSQTLNHNVMYWYQQKSSQAPKLLFHYYDKDFNNEADTPDNFQSRRPNTSFCFLDIRSPGLGDTAMYLCATSTGGDSYEQYFGPGTRLTVT.

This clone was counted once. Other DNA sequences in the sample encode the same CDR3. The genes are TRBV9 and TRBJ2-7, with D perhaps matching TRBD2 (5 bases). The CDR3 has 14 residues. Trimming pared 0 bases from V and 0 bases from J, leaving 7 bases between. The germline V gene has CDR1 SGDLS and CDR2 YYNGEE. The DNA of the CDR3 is TGTGCCAGCAGCGTAGGCGGGCCCTCCTACGAGCAGTACTTC. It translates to CASSVGGPSYEQYF.

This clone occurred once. The CDR3 sequence is CSVEDLVKGSDTQYF. CDR3 coding DNA: TGCAGCGTTGAAGATCTTGTAAAGGGGTCAGATACGCAGTATTTT. The rearrangement uses TRBV29-1 and TRBJ2-3; TRBD1 might be the D (5 bases). Trimming left V 0 bases short and J 4 bases short, with 14 bases between. The germline V gene has CDR1 SQVTM and CDR2 ANQGSEA. The CDR3 is 15 amino acids.

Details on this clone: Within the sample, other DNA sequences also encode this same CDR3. The chain's CDR3 is CASSFYRGSGNTIYF. DNA of the CDR3: TGTGCCAGCAGTTTTTACAGGGGCTCTGGAAACACCATATATTTT. This chain joins TRBV28 and TRBJ1-3; 7 bases agree with TRBD1. Per the germline V gene, CDR1 is MDHEN and CDR2 is SYDVKM. The CDR3 is 15 amino acids. With 3 bases clipped from V and 0 bases from J, the junction kept 2 bases outside the gene matches.

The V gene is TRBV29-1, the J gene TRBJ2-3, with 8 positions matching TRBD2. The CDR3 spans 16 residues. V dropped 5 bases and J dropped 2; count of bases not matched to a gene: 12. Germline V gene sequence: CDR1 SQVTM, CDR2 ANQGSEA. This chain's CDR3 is CSVSLGAGGLTDTQYF. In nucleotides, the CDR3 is TGCAGCGTTTCACTTGGGGCGGGGGGACTCACAGATACGCAGTATTTT.

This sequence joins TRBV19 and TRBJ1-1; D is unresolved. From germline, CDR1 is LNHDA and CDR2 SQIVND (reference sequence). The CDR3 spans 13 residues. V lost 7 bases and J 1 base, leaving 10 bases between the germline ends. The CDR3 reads CASIKTENTEAFF. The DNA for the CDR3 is TGTGCCAGTATTAAGACCGAGAACACTGAAGCTTTCTTT.

The CDR3 DNA follows: TGTGCCAGCAGTTTGAACACCGGGACAGGGCGCGGCGGGGAGCTGTTTTTT. Protein product: CASSLNTGTGRGGELFF. This chain uses TRBV28 with TRBJ2-2, with 9 positions matching TRBD1. This CDR3 spans 17 amino acids. J gave up 7 bases and V 3 bases, and 12 bases lay outside the gene matches. Germline V lookup: CDR1 MDHEN, CDR2 SYDVKM. Full variable domain (remainder filled in from reference TRBV28 and TRBJ2-2): DVKVTQSSRYLVKRTGEKVFLECVQDMDHENMFWYRQDPGLGLRLIYFSYDVKMKEKGDIPEGYSVSREKKERFSLILESASTNQTSMYLCASSLNTGTGRGGELFFGEGSRLTVL.

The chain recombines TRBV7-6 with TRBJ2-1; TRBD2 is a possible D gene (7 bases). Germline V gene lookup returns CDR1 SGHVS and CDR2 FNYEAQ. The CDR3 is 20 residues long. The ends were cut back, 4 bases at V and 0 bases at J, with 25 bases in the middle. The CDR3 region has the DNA TGTGCCAGCAGCTACCCCCGGGGGGCCTCGGCAAGGAGCTCCTACAATGAGCAGTTCTTC. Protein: CASSYPRGASARSSYNEQFF.

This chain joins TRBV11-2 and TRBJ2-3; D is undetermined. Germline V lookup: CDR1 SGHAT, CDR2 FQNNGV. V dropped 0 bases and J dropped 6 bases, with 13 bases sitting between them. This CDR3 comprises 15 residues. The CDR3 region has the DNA TGTGCCAGCAGCTTAGATAACCGGGCCTTGGATACGCAGTATTTT. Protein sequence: CASSLDNRALDTQYF. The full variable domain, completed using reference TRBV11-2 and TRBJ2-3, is EAGVAQSPRYKIIEKRQSVAFWCNPISGHATLYWYQQILGQGPKLLIQFQNNGVVDDSQLPKDRFSAERLKGVDSTLKIQPAKLEDSAVYLCASSLDNRALDTQYFGPGTRLTVL.

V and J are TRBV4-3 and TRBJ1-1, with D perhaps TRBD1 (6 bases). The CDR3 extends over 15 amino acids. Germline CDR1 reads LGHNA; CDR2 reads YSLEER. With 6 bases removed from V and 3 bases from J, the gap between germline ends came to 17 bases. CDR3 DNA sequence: TGCGCCAGCAGGCGAAGAGCGGGGGCGCACACTGAAGCTTTCTTT. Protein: CASRRRAGAHTEAFF.

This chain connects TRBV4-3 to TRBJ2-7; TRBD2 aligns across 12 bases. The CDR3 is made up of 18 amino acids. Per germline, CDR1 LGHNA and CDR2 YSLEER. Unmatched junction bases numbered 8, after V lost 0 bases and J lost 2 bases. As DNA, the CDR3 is TGCGCCAGCAGCCAAGACCTAGCGGGAGGGCCTATACCCTACGAGCAGTACTTC. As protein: CASSQDLAGGPIPYEQYF.

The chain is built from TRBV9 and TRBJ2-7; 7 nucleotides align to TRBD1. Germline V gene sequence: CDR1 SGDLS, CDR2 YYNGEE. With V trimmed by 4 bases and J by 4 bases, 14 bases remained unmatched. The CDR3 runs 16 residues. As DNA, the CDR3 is TGTGCCAGCAGCACCCACCTTAGGGACAGTTTATACGAGCAGTACTTC. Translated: CASSTHLRDSLYEQYF.

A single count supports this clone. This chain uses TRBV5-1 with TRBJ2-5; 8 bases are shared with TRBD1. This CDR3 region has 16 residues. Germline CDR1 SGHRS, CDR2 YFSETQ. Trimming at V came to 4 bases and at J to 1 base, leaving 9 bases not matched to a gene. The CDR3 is CASSPRQGLGQETQYF. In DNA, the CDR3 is TGCGCCAGCAGCCCTAGACAGGGGTTGGGCCAAGAGACCCAGTACTTC.

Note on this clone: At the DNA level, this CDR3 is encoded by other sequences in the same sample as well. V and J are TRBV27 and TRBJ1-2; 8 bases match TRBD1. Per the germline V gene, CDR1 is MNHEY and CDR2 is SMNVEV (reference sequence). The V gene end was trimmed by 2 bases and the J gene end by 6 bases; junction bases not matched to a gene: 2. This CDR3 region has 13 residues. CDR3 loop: CASSLTGGDGYTF. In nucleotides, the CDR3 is TGTGCCAGCAGTTTAACAGGGGGTGATGGCTACACCTTC.